This T cell receptor (beta chain) originates from a study of T cell clones after liver transplantation. Germline V gives CDR1 KGHSH, CDR2 LQKENI. V was cut by 2 bases and J by 5 bases, with 13 bases left in between. The CDR3 consists of 15 residues. Assay: immunoSEQ multiplex PCR; the TCRdb copy retains only in-frame clones and omits some. The sample yields 70,000 or so clones, 90% seen once. This TCR came from a human donor who received a liver transplant. The sequences come from CD4+ T cells from blood, collected before liver transplant. This chain links TRBV18 with TRBJ2-1; D possibly matches TRBD1 or TRBD2 (5 bases each). CDR3 bases: TGTGCCAGCTCACCATTGGCCCAGGGAGACAATGAGCAGTTCTTC. It yields the protein CASSPLAQGDNEQFF.